Below are 25 T cell receptor beta chains sequenced from a single sample in a study of memory CD4+ T cells and cytomegalovirus serostatus. Single viable CD3+CD4+CD8-CD45RO+ cells were sorted as the memory CD4+ T cells. TCRdb's copy holds only in-frame clones and misses some; the assay was immunoSEQ multiplex PCR. The repertoire holds some 46,000 clones, with over 75% as singletons. The sequenced sample consisted of memory CD4+ T cells from blood. Receptors originate from an adult in good health and CMV-seronegative.

This clone was counted at least ten times. The V call is TRBV7-2, the J call TRBJ1-5, with TRBD1 identical over 8 bases. Trimming removed 1 base from V and 0 bases from J; junction bases left unmatched: 5. The CDR3 is made up of 17 amino acids. The germline CDR1 and CDR2 sequences are SGHTA and FQGNSA. The CDR3 loop is CASSLGQGAGSNQPQHF. For the CDR3, the DNA is TGTGCCAGCAGCTTAGGTCAGGGGGCGGGTAGCAATCAGCCCCAGCATTTT.

The chain recombines TRBV18 with TRBJ1-1; tentative D call: TRBD1 (5 bases). Germline V gives CDR1 KGHSH, CDR2 LQKENI. The CDR3 contains 14 residues. The V gene lost 2 bases and the J gene lost 0 bases, with 7 bases spanning the gap. CDR3 sequence reads: CASSPWGLNTEAFF. The CDR3 nucleotides are TGTGCCAGCTCACCATGGGGCTTGAACACTGAAGCTTTCTTT.

The chain combines TRBV4-3 with TRBJ2-3; TRBD2 aligns across 11 bases. The germline V gene has CDR1 LGHNA and CDR2 YSLEER. V was clipped by 0 bases and J by 1 base; unmatched bases: 6. The CDR3 is 18 residues long. The CDR3 protein is CASSQDWYSGGGTDTQYF. In nucleotides, the CDR3 is TGCGCCAGCAGCCAAGATTGGTATAGCGGGGGGGGCACAGATACGCAGTATTTT.

The V and J genes are TRBV4-3 and TRBJ1-5, with D possibly TRBD1 on 6 matching bases. V dropped 1 base and J dropped 4 bases, with 14 bases sitting between them. CDR1 and CDR2 (germline): LGHNA, YSLEER. The CDR3 totals 16 residues. CDR3 loop: CASSQVHGTPNQPQHF. The CDR3, as DNA: TGCGCCAGCAGCCAAGTGCACGGGACACCTAATCAGCCCCAGCATTTT.

The rearrangement joins TRBV7-2 to TRBJ2-5; 13 nucleotides align to TRBD2. After removal of 5 bases from V and 2 bases from J, the junction contained 5 bases not matched to a gene. Germline values: CDR1 SGHTA, CDR2 FQGNSA. The CDR3 contains 16 residues. DNA of the CDR3: TGTGCCAGCAGCCTCTGGACTAGCGGGGGACAAGAGACCCAGTACTTC. It is translated as CASSLWTSGGQETQYF.

This CDR3 reads CASSLRPGDREYF. DNA for the CDR3: TGTGCCAGCAGCTTACGGCCGGGAGACAGGGAGTACTTC. The chain recombines TRBV7-3 with TRBJ2-7; D perhaps matches TRBD1 (7 bases). CDR3 length: 13 residues. V lost 2 bases, J lost 11 bases, and 16 bases lay in between. In germline, CDR1 is SGHTA, CDR2 FQGTGA.

The chain couples TRBV9 to TRBJ2-5; D not resolved. Germline lookup yields CDR1 SGDLS and CDR2 YYNGEE. The CDR3 length is 14 residues. V shed 0 bases and J shed 5 bases, with 11 bases lying between them. The CDR3 nucleotides are TGTGCCAGCAGCGTAGGGGTGATCGAGGAGACCCAGTACTTC. As protein: CASSVGVIEETQYF. The whole variable domain, remainder taken from reference TRBV9 and TRBJ2-5, is DSGVTQTPKHLITATGQRVTLRCSPRSGDLSVYWYQQSLDQGLQFLIQYYNGEERAKGNILERFSAQQFPDLHSELNLSSLELGDSALYFCASSVGVIEETQYFGPGTRLLVL.

V is TRBV11-2 and J is TRBJ2-1, with unresolved D. CDR3 length: 13 residues. V lost 1 base, J lost 4 bases, and 5 bases lay in between. Germline loops: CDR1 SGHAT, CDR2 FQNNGV. The chain's CDR3 is CASSLGGYNEQFF. The CDR3 DNA reads as TGTGCCAGCAGCTTAGGGGGTTACAATGAGCAGTTCTTC.

This clone appeared a few times. The chain combines TRBV4-2 with TRBJ2-1; TRBD2 matches at 10 bases. The CDR3 length is 17 residues. CDR1 and CDR2 (germline): LGHNA, YNFKEQ. Unmatched junction bases numbered 11, after V lost 1 base and J lost 8 bases. This CDR3 reads CASSQAASGGAGDEQFF. In nucleotides, the CDR3 is TGTGCCAGCAGCCAAGCGGCGAGCGGGGGGGCCGGCGATGAGCAGTTCTTC.

This clone has just a few counts. V and J are TRBV15 and TRBJ1-3; D is unresolved. The V end lost 6 bases, the J end lost 1 base, and 4 bases lay between the germline ends. The CDR3 totals 12 residues. The germline CDR1 and CDR2 sequences are LNHNV and YYDKDF (reference sequence). CDR3 loop: CATRSSGNTIYF. The CDR3 nucleotides read TGTGCCACCAGATCGTCTGGAAACACCATATATTTT.

The chain carries TRBV29-1 and TRBJ2-5, with a tentative D call TRBD2 (7 bases). The CDR3 covers 14 residues. Germline-derived CDR1 and CDR2 are SQVTM and ANQGSEA. The V gene lost 8 bases and the J gene lost 5 bases, with 21 bases spanning the gap. The CDR3 loop reads CSLAGDTGAETQYF. DNA for the CDR3: TGCAGCCTGGCGGGGGACACCGGGGCGGAGACCCAGTACTTC. Drawing the rest from reference TRBV29-1 and TRBJ2-5, the complete variable domain is SAVISQKPSRDICQRGTSLTIQCQVDSQVTMMFWYRQQPGQSLTLIATANQGSEATYESGFVIDKFPISRPNLTFSTLTVSNMSPEDSSIYLCSLAGDTGAETQYFGPGTRLLVL.

This clone has a handful of counts. The genes are TRBV7-8 and TRBJ1-3; D call uncertain. CDR1 and CDR2 from the germline V gene are SGHVS and FQNEAQ. V was trimmed by 5 bases and J by 0 bases, leaving 11 bases between them. The CDR3 has 15 residues. The CDR3 nucleotides are TGTGCCAGCAGCCACGGACCAGACTCTGGAAACACCATATATTTT. Translation: CASSHGPDSGNTIYF.

The V and J genes are TRBV19 and TRBJ1-2; D gene unclear. Deletions cut 6 bases from V and 3 bases from J, with 17 bases between. CDR1 is LNHDA and CDR2 is SQIVND in the germline V gene (reference sequence). The CDR3 runs to 15 residues. The CDR3 sequence is CASRSDRVWDYGYTF. CDR3 sequence (DNA): TGTGCCAGTAGATCCGACCGGGTATGGGACTATGGCTACACCTTC. The full variable domain, its missing parts supplied by reference TRBV19 and TRBJ1-2, is DGGITQSPKYLFRKEGQNVTLSCEQNLNHDAMYWYRQDPGQGLRLIYYSQIVNDFQKGDIAEGYSVSREKKESFPLTVTSAQKNPTAFYLCASRSDRVWDYGYTFGSGTRLTVV.

This chain links TRBV5-1 with TRBJ1-4, with 7 bases aligning to TRBD1. The germline CDR1 and CDR2 sequences are SGHRS and YFSETQ. The V gene end was trimmed by 0 bases and the J gene end by 6 bases; junction bases not matched to a gene: 5. CDR3 size: 15 residues. CDR3: CASSLGQGWDEKLFF. The CDR3 nucleotides are TGCGCCAGCAGCTTGGGACAGGGATGGGATGAAAAACTGTTTTTT.

The rearrangement joins TRBV13 to TRBJ1-1; D remains unclear. V was clipped by 5 bases and J by 12 bases, with 16 bases between them. The CDR3 is made up of 12 amino acids. CDR1 and CDR2 from the germline V gene are PRHDT and FYEKMQ (reference sequence). This CDR3 is CASSLDGRGTFF. The DNA for the CDR3 is TGTGCCAGCAGCCTAGATGGACGGGGAACTTTCTTT.

This clone was detected only once. The rearrangement uses TRBV7-9 and TRBJ1-5; unclear D gene. This CDR3 has 12 amino acids. V shed 4 bases and J shed 12 bases, with 13 bases lying between them. Looked up from germline, CDR1 is SEHNR and CDR2 is FQNEAQ (reference sequence). The CDR3 loop reads CASSSHSQFQHF. The CDR3 DNA is TGTGCCAGCAGCTCCCACAGTCAATTCCAGCATTTT.

This clone was seen more than once but under ten times. This rearrangement joins TRBV25-1 to TRBJ1-4, with a weak D call TRBD1 (5 bases). The CDR3 is 18 residues long. V was cut by 8 bases and J by 0 bases, with 22 bases left in between. The germline V gene has CDR1 MGHDK and CDR2 SYGVNS. CDR3 DNA sequence: TGTGCCAGCGGATCGACAGCCCTGACACCGTCAACTAATGAAAAACTGTTTTTT. It yields the protein CASGSTALTPSTNEKLFF.

This sequence joins TRBV18 and TRBJ1-4; possibly TRBD1 for D (5 bases). With 6 bases removed from V and 6 bases from J, the gap between germline ends came to 14 bases. This CDR3 is built from 14 residues. Looked up from germline, CDR1 is KGHSH and CDR2 is LQKENI. The CDR3 region is CASSLQGGHEKLFF. DNA of the CDR3: TGTGCCAGCTCGCTTCAGGGAGGTCATGAAAAACTGTTTTTT. Supplemented by reference TRBV18 and TRBJ1-4, the full variable domain reads NAGVMQNPRHLVRRRGQEARLRCSPMKGHSHVYWYRQLPEEGLKFMVYLQKENIIDESGMPKERFSAEFPKEGPSILRIQQVVRGDSAAYFCASSLQGGHEKLFFGSGTQLSVL.

The chain's CDR3 is CASSFGTGHQPQHF. The CDR3 nucleotides are TGTGCCAGCAGTTTTGGGACGGGGCATCAGCCCCAGCATTTT. The chain employs TRBV6-6 and TRBJ1-5; a weak D match, TRBD1 (5 bases). CDR1 and CDR2 from the germline V gene are MNHNY and SVGAGI (reference sequence). The CDR3 covers 14 residues. The V and J ends lost 4 bases and 5 bases respectively, with 12 bases between them.

The chain has TRBV2 and TRBJ1-2, with 7 bases lining up with TRBD1. Germline V gene data show CDR1 as SNHLY and CDR2 as FYNNEI. The CDR3 has 14 amino acids. The V and J ends lost 8 bases and 1 base, in that order; junction bases with no gene match: 7. The CDR3 nucleotides read TGTGCCAGCGTGAAGGGGGCGAATAACTATGGCTACACCTTC. Residues: CASVKGANNYGYTF.

The V and J genes are TRBV30 and TRBJ1-5, with 7 bases lining up with TRBD1. This CDR3 region has 16 residues. Germline values: CDR1 GTSNPN, CDR2 SVGIG (reference sequence). The trim removed 1 base at V and 0 bases at J, leaving 6 bases unmatched. The CDR3 coding sequence is TGTGCCTGGAGTGAGGGGGCAGTCGCTAGCAATCAGCCCCAGCATTTT. The encoded protein is CAWSEGAVASNQPQHF.

The sample holds a few counts of this clone. V and J are TRBV19 and TRBJ1-4; D unresolved. Trimming took 5 bases from V and 5 from J, leaving 6 bases between them. The CDR3 runs 12 residues. From germline, CDR1 is LNHDA and CDR2 SQIVND (reference sequence). The chain's CDR3 is CASSEGNEKLFF. CDR3 DNA sequence: TGTGCCAGTAGTGAGGGAAATGAAAAACTGTTTTTT. Variable domain in full (rest from reference TRBV19 and TRBJ1-4): DGGITQSPKYLFRKEGQNVTLSCEQNLNHDAMYWYRQDPGQGLRLIYYSQIVNDFQKGDIAEGYSVSREKKESFPLTVTSAQKNPTAFYLCASSEGNEKLFFGSGTQLSVL.

The chain recombines TRBV4-3 with TRBJ2-2; D gene ambiguous. This CDR3 is 14 amino acids long. Germline CDR1 and CDR2: LGHNA and YSLEER. The ends were cut back, 0 bases at V and 7 bases at J, with 9 bases in the middle. CDR3 amino acids: CASSQDPRIGELFF. CDR3 nucleotide sequence: TGCGCCAGCAGCCAAGATCCCCGGATCGGGGAGCTGTTTTTT.

As concerns this clone: The same CDR3 is also encoded by other DNA sequences in this sample. The chain carries TRBV10-3 and TRBJ1-2; no clear D. CDR1 is ENHRY, CDR2 SYGVKD, per germline. V dropped 0 bases and J dropped 8 bases, with 7 bases sitting between them. The CDR3 sequence is 12 residues long. CDR3 sequence (DNA): TGTGCCATCAGTGAGTCGAGGAGGGGCTACACCTTC. Translating it yields CAISESRRGYTF.

This clone was found a few times. The V call is TRBV5-1, the J call TRBJ1-1; 8 bases are a match to TRBD1. This CDR3 is 16 amino acids long. Trimming at V came to 4 bases and at J to 0 bases, leaving 8 bases not matched to a gene. Germline CDR1 is SGHRS and CDR2 is YFSETQ. The CDR3 sequence is CASSLDRGIMNTEAFF. The CDR3 coding sequence is TGCGCCAGCAGCCTCGACAGGGGAATCATGAACACTGAAGCTTTCTTT.